A selection of T cell receptor beta chains follows, all from one sample in a study of neurological immune-mediated disorders. TCRdb reprocessed the 5' RACE reads via MiXCR and lists one record per CDR3 protein. The data show some 87,000 distinct CDR3 sequences, around 13% seen once. What was sequenced was PBMCs. These receptors were collected from a female donor with HTLV-1-associated myelopathy (HAM/TSP). CDR3s include the opening cysteine and the closing phenylalanine or tryptophan. A D gene is named only where the DNA matches it firmly. The size entry is marked missing in some rows and otherwise reads once, few, many or a size class.

D	size	V	J	CDR3	DNA
.	many	TRBV29-1	TRBJ2-1	CSVVLFYREKSSYNEQFF	TGCAGCGTAGTCCTTTTTTACAGAGAAAAGAGCTCCTACAATGAGCAGTTCTTC
TRBD1	.	TRBV18	TRBJ1-2	CASSPPDRGGYTF	TGTGCCAGCTCACCGCCGGACAGGGGTGGCTACACCTTC
.	many	TRBV5-1	TRBJ2-7	CASSHPGYEQYF	TGCGCCAGCAGCCACCCCGGGTACGAGCAGTACTTC
.	medium-sized	TRBV7-6	TRBJ2-3	CASSKAGAGAATDTQYF	TGTGCCAGCAGCAAAGCAGGGGCGGGGGCCGCCACAGATACGCAGTATTTT
TRBD2	.	TRBV4-2	TRBJ2-2	CASSGDGGGSTGELFF	TGTGCCAGCAGCGGGGACGGCGGGGGGAGCACCGGGGAGCTGTTTTTT
TRBD2	many	TRBV29-1	TRBJ2-3	CSVASGASTDTQYF	TGCAGCGTGGCTAGCGGGGCTAGCACAGATACGCAGTATTTT
.	many	TRBV7-2	TRBJ1-5	CASSSAFIRGQPQHF	TGTGCCAGCAGCTCCGCCTTCATCAGGGGACAGCCCCAGCATTTT
.	.	TRBV12-3/TRBV12-4	TRBJ2-2	CASSSVEGLTGELFF	TGTGCCAGCAGTTCTGTTGAGGGCCTCACCGGGGAGCTGTTTTTT
.	many	TRBV24-1	TRBJ2-1	CATSSIRSYNEQFF	TGTGCCACCAGTTCGATACGCTCCTACAATGAGCAGTTCTTC
.	many	TRBV20-1	TRBJ2-7	CSARIRDEQYF	TGCAGTGCTAGGATCCGGGACGAGCAGTACTTC
TRBD2	many	TRBV29-1	TRBJ2-1	CSVDRAGGAVVF	TGCAGCGTTGATAGGGCCGGGGGGGCCGTAGTCTTC
.	many	TRBV5-1	TRBJ2-1	CASSLGGMQDEQFF	TGCGCCAGCAGCTTGGGAGGGATGCAGGATGAGCAGTTCTTC
.	many	TRBV5-1	TRBJ2-6	CASSLGQGDAGANVLTF	TGCGCCAGCAGCTTGGGGCAGGGAGACGCTGGGGCCAACGTCCTGACTTTC
TRBD2	many	TRBV19	TRBJ2-5	CASGREKTQYF	TGTGCCAGTGGGAGGGAGAAGACCCAGTACTTC
TRBD1	many	TRBV4-2	TRBJ1-1	CASSGDRATEAFF	TGTGCCAGCAGCGGAGACAGGGCCACTGAAGCTTTCTTT
.	.	TRBV9	TRBJ2-2	CASSVKTRVGDPTNTGELFF	TGTGCCAGCAGCGTAAAAACCAGGGTGGGGGACCCTACGAACACCGGGGAGCTGTTTTTT
.	many	TRBV5-5	TRBJ2-2	CASLYTGTNTGELFF	TGTGCCAGCCTCTACACGGGAACGAACACCGGGGAGCTGTTTTTT
.	.	TRBV19	TRBJ2-4	CASSIVHENIQYF	TGTGCCAGTAGTATTGTGCACGAAAACATTCAGTACTTC
.	many	TRBV9	TRBJ2-5	CASSGPHKETQYF	TGTGCCAGCAGCGGGCCCCATAAGGAGACCCAGTACTTC
.	many	TRBV7-9	TRBJ2-7	CATGKRLYEQYF	TGTGCCACCGGGAAAAGGCTCTACGAGCAGTACTTC
.	many	TRBV5-1	TRBJ2-3	CASSLEDTQYF	TGCGCCAGCAGCTTGGAGGATACGCAGTATTTT
.	many	TRBV27	TRBJ1-1	CASSLPKRSMNTEAFF	TGTGCCAGCAGTTTACCCAAAAGGTCCATGAACACTGAAGCTTTCTTT
TRBD2	.	TRBV20-1	TRBJ2-2	CSARDPAGGPIGELFF	TGCAGTGCTAGAGACCCCGCGGGGGGGCCGATCGGGGAGCTGTTTTTT
.	many	TRBV7-2	TRBJ2-5	CASSLGGYGEETQYF	TGTGCCAGCAGCTTAGGGGGGTACGGTGAGGAGACCCAGTACTTC
TRBD2	.	TRBV20-1	TRBJ2-3	CSARERTRGTDTQYF	TGCAGTGCTAGAGAGCGGACTAGGGGCACAGATACGCAGTATTTT
.	many	TRBV6-5	TRBJ2-7	CASSYSPAPSSYEQYF	TGTGCCAGCAGTTACTCTCCAGCGCCCTCCTCCTACGAGCAGTACTTC
.	.	TRBV20-1	TRBJ1-1	CSAKRGNTEAFF	TGCAGTGCTAAAAGGGGTAACACTGAAGCTTTCTTT
TRBD2	few	TRBV7-2	TRBJ2-1	CASSTTSGGGYNEQFF	TGTGCCAGCAGCACCACTAGCGGGGGGGGCTACAATGAGCAGTTCTTC
TRBD2	.	TRBV4-1	TRBJ2-3	CASRLAGGRDTQYF	TGCGCCAGCAGACTAGCGGGGGGGAGAGATACGCAGTATTTT
.	many	TRBV9	TRBJ2-7	CASSVEAAYEQYF	TGTGCCAGCAGCGTAGAGGCAGCGTACGAGCAGTACTTC
.	few	TRBV25-1	TRBJ2-7	CASSGEEGQYF	TGTGCCAGCAGTGGAGAGGAAGGGCAGTACTTC
TRBD1	many	TRBV28	TRBJ2-7	CAGSPGQAPYEQYF	TGTGCCGGATCTCCGGGACAGGCCCCCTACGAGCAGTACTTC
.	many	TRBV3-1	TRBJ1-1	CASSPIDLGNTEAFF	TGTGCCAGCAGCCCTATAGACTTGGGGAACACTGAAGCTTTCTTT
.	.	TRBV7-3	TRBJ2-7	CASSLSGPVNEQYF	TGTGCCAGCAGCTTGAGTGGGCCAGTCAACGAGCAGTACTTC
TRBD2	many	TRBV4-2	TRBJ2-3	CASSQSADSGGVVNTQYF	TGTGCCAGCAGCCAATCCGCTGATAGCGGGGGGGTTGTAAATACGCAGTATTTT
.	few	TRBV12-3/TRBV12-4	TRBJ1-6	CASRTNRVGGLSPLHF	TGTGCCAGCAGAACTAATCGGGTGGGTGGTTTGTCACCCCTCCACTTT
TRBD2	.	TRBV10-2	TRBJ2-5	CASSPGGVYQETQYF	TGCGCCAGCAGTCCCGGGGGGGTCTACCAAGAGACCCAGTACTTC
.	.	TRBV2	TRBJ2-5	CASSEGGEGETQYF	TGTGCCAGCAGTGAAGGCGGGGAAGGAGAGACCCAGTACTTC
TRBD1	many	TRBV6-5	TRBJ2-4	CASTRDSSKNIQYF	TGTGCCAGCACCAGGGACAGCTCGAAAAACATTCAGTACTTC
.	many	TRBV9	TRBJ2-7	CASSVVSASNEQYF	TGTGCCAGCAGCGTAGTATCGGCTAGCAACGAGCAGTACTTC
.	many	TRBV20-1	TRBJ1-5	CSASRIGFGNQPQHF	TGCAGTGCTAGCCGAATTGGGTTTGGCAATCAGCCCCAGCATTTT
TRBD2	.	TRBV9	TRBJ2-1	CASSAPSGGFNEQFF	TGTGCCAGCAGCGCTCCTAGCGGGGGGTTCAATGAGCAGTTCTTC
.	many	TRBV12-3/TRBV12-4	TRBJ1-6	CASRAAEGNSPLHF	TGTGCCAGCAGGGCCGCGGAGGGTAATTCACCCCTCCACTTT
TRBD1	many	TRBV5-1	TRBJ2-7	CASSTGTGANEQYF	TGCGCCAGCAGCACCGGGACAGGGGCCAACGAGCAGTACTTC